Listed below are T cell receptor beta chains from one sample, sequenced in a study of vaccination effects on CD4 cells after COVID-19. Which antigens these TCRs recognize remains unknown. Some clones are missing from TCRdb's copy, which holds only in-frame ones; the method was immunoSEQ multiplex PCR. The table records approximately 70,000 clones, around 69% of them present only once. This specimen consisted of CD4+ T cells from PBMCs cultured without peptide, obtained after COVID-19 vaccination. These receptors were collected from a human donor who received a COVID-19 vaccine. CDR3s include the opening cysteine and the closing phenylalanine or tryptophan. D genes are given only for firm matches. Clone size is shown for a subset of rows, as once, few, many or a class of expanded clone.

CASSIKGRSNQPQHF,TGTGCCAGTAGTATTAAGGGACGTAGCAATCAGCCCCAGCATTTT,NA,TRBJ1-5,NA,TRBV19
CSADREGGNTIYF,TGCAGCGCGGACAGGGAAGGAGGAAACACCATATATTTT,few,TRBJ1-3,TRBD1,TRBV29-1
CASSPLGFNEQFF,TGTGCCAGCTCACCACTGGGGTTCAATGAGCAGTTCTTC,NA,TRBJ2-1,NA,TRBV18
CASRTTAGTIYF,TGTGCCAGCAGAACGACAGCGGGCACCATATATTTT,few,TRBJ1-3,NA,TRBV28
CASSPSGGAREQFF,TGTGCCAGCAGCCCAAGCGGGGGGGCGAGGGAGCAGTTCTTC,NA,TRBJ2-1,TRBD2,TRBV7-9
CASGLVGTRTGELFF,TGTGCTAGTGGTTTGGTGGGGACAAGAACCGGGGAGCTGTTTTTT,NA,TRBJ2-2,NA,TRBV12-5
CASSRLAGASSYNEQFF,TGTGCCAGCAGTCGACTAGCGGGCGCTTCCTCCTACAATGAGCAGTTCTTC,NA,TRBJ2-1,TRBD2,TRBV2
CASSPLRGKQETQYF,TGTGCCAGCAGTCCCTTACGGGGCAAACAAGAGACCCAGTACTTC,NA,TRBJ2-5,NA,TRBV6-5
CASSLSPAGANVLTF,TGTGCCAGCAGCTTGAGTCCGGCGGGGGCCAACGTCCTGACTTTC,NA,TRBJ2-6,NA,TRBV5-8
CASSLSRNTEAFF,TGTGCCAGCAGCTTAAGCCGAAACACTGAAGCTTTCTTT,NA,TRBJ1-1,NA,TRBV7-2
CASRRKVWGGTDTQYF,TGTGCCAGCAGGCGAAAGGTATGGGGGGGCACAGATACGCAGTATTTT,once,TRBJ2-3,NA,TRBV2
CASSRGPNEKLFF,TGTGCCAGCAGTCGGGGGCCTAATGAAAAACTGTTTTTT,NA,TRBJ1-4,NA,TRBV25-1